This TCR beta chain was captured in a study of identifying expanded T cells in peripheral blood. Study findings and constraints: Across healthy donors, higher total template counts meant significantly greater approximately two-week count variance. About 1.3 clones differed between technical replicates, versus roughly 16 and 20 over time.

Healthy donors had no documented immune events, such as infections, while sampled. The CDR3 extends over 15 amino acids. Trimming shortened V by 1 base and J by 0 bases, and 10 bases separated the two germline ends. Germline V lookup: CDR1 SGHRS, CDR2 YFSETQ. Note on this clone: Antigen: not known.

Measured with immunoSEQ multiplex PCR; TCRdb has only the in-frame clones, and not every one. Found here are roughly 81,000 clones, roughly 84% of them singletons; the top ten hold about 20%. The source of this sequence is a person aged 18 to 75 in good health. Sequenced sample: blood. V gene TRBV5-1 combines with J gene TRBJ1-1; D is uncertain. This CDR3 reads CASSLRRDLNTEAFF. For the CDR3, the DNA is TGCGCCAGCAGCTTGAGGCGAGATTTGAACACTGAAGCTTTCTTT.